Shown below are 29 T cell receptor beta chains from a single sample sequenced in a study of blood T cell repertoires in COVID-19. Assay used: immunoSEQ multiplex PCR; TCRdb lists only in-frame clones, some missing. The data contain around 40,000 clones, about 94% of them singletons. Sequenced material: peripheral blood. These receptors were collected from a human donor with active COVID-19. The donor label of this sample is uncertain.

The gene calls are TRBV7-6 and TRBJ2-1, with 9 positions matching TRBD2. There are 13 residues in the CDR3. Germline CDR1 reads SGHVS; CDR2 reads FNYEAQ. The V and J ends lost 11 bases and 7 bases, in that order; junction bases with no gene match: 9. The CDR3 loop reads CALAGGPFNEQFF. CDR3 bases: TGTGCCCTGGCGGGAGGGCCATTTAATGAGCAGTTCTTC. The full variable domain, its missing parts supplied by reference TRBV7-6 and TRBJ2-1, is GAGVSQSPRYKVTKRGQDVALRCDPISGHVSLYWYRQALGQGPEFLTYFNYEAQQDKSGLPNDRFSAERPEGSISTLTIQRTEQRDSAMYRCALAGGPFNEQFFGPGTRLTVL.

CDR3 protein: CASSGPTSGAETYEQYF. Written as DNA, the CDR3 is TGCGCCAGCTCCGGGCCGACTAGCGGGGCCGAAACCTACGAGCAGTACTTC. The chain has TRBV10-1 and TRBJ2-7; 11 nucleotides align to TRBD2. CDR1 and CDR2 from the germline V gene are WNHNN and SYGVQD (reference sequence). J lost 2 bases, V lost 8 bases, and 14 bases had no gene match. The CDR3 totals 17 residues.

The gene calls are TRBV10-3 and TRBJ2-2; 16 bases agree with TRBD2. Germline lookup yields CDR1 ENHRY and CDR2 SYGVKD. This CDR3 spans 18 amino acids. Trimming at V came to 7 bases and at J to 7 bases, leaving 12 bases not matched to a gene. CDR3 region: CAITETPGLAGGLGELFF. In DNA, the CDR3 is TGTGCCATCACTGAAACCCCGGGACTAGCGGGGGGGCTCGGGGAGCTGTTTTTT.

V is TRBV6-2 or TRBV6-3 and J is TRBJ2-7, with TRBD1 matching over 7 bases. The CDR3 is made up of 18 amino acids. Germline CDR1 and CDR2: MNHEY and SVGEGT. V lost 4 bases to trimming and J lost 2 bases; unmatched junction nucleotides: 17. The chain's CDR3 is CASSFYYRAGTDTYEQYF. DNA for the CDR3: TGTGCCAGCAGTTTTTATTATCGGGCCGGGACAGATACCTACGAGCAGTACTTC.

The chain employs TRBV2 and TRBJ2-5, with D unclear. Trimming pared 3 bases from V and 1 base from J, leaving 6 bases between. The length of the CDR3 is 13 residues. The germline CDR1 and CDR2 sequences are SNHLY and FYNNEI. Here the CDR3 reads CASSEGSQETQYF. The CDR3 nucleotides are TGTGCCAGCAGTGAGGGCAGCCAAGAGACCCAGTACTTC.

The V call is TRBV9, the J call TRBJ1-6, with D perhaps matching TRBD1 (5 bases). CDR3 length: 12 amino acids. V lost 1 base and J 12 bases, leaving 8 bases between the germline ends. CDR1 is SGDLS and CDR2 is YYNGEE in the germline V gene. CDR3 coding DNA: TGTGCCAGCAGCGTACGGGACTTACCCCTCCACTTT. Translating gives CASSVRDLPLHF.

The chain uses TRBV28 and TRBJ1-6; no reliable D call. This CDR3 region has 14 residues. Trimming took off 6 bases at V and 1 base at J, with 7 bases between the two ends. Germline V gene sequence: CDR1 MDHEN, CDR2 SYDVKM. DNA of the CDR3: TGTGCCAGCAGAAGAGGATCCTATAATTCACCCCTCCACTTT. Its translation is CASRRGSYNSPLHF. Using reference TRBV28 and TRBJ1-6 for the parts outside the CDR3, the full variable domain is DVKVTQSSRYLVKRTGEKVFLECVQDMDHENMFWYRQDPGLGLRLIYFSYDVKMKEKGDIPEGYSVSREKKERFSLILESASTNQTSMYLCASRRGSYNSPLHFGNGTRLTVT.

The chain carries TRBV19 and TRBJ1-2; TRBD1 aligns across 7 bases. J gave up 8 bases and V 10 bases, and 16 bases lay outside the gene matches. The CDR3 length is 14 residues. Germline CDR1 LNHDA, CDR2 SQIVND (reference sequence). The CDR3 coding sequence is TGTGCCACCCTTTCGGGGGGGACAGTGAACGGCTACACCTTC. This translates into CATLSGGTVNGYTF. The whole variable domain, filled in from reference TRBV19 and TRBJ1-2, reads DGGITQSPKYLFRKEGQNVTLSCEQNLNHDAMYWYRQDPGQGLRLIYYSQIVNDFQKGDIAEGYSVSREKKESFPLTVTSAQKNPTAFYLCATLSGGTVNGYTFGSGTRLTVV.

The chain joins TRBV7-2 to TRBJ2-7, with D possibly TRBD2 on 5 matching bases. This CDR3 region has 14 residues. V was cut by 1 base and J by 2 bases, with 9 bases left in between. CDR1 and CDR2 (germline): SGHTA, FQGNSA. CDR3 DNA: TGTGCCAGCAGCTTAGTCTCCGGGGCCTACGAGCAGTACTTC. Translation: CASSLVSGAYEQYF.

DNA of the CDR3: TGTGCCAGCGGAGAGGCCCTTGGGGCTCCCCCTAACTATGGCTACACCTTC. Its translation: CASGEALGAPPNYGYTF. The chain links TRBV2 to TRBJ1-2; D may be TRBD1 (5 bases). Looked up from germline, CDR1 is SNHLY and CDR2 is FYNNEI. Trimming shortened V by 8 bases and J by 0 bases, and 22 bases separated the two germline ends. This CDR3 region has 17 residues.

The V and J genes are TRBV2 and TRBJ2-2; TRBD1 matches at 8 bases. The CDR3 is 14 amino acids. The V segment lost 8 bases and the J segment 3 bases; nucleotides outside the gene matches: 5. Per germline, CDR1 SNHLY and CDR2 FYNNEI. As DNA, the CDR3 is TGTGCCAGCGCCGGACAGGGATACACCGGGGAGCTGTTTTTT. Its translation: CASAGQGYTGELFF.

J is TRBJ2-1 and V is TRBV10-3; 9 nucleotides match TRBD1. This CDR3 has 16 amino acids. The V gene's germline CDR1 is ENHRY and CDR2 SYGVKD. Germline trimming cut 4 bases from V and 3 bases from J; bases unmatched to any gene: 7. The CDR3 DNA sequence: TGTGCCATCAGTGCCGGGACAGGGACTCTCTACAATGAGCAGTTCTTC. This encodes CAISAGTGTLYNEQFF.

V gene TRBV4-2 combines with J gene TRBJ1-2; no firm D call. The CDR3 covers 15 residues. Trimming removed 1 base at V and 2 bases at J, with 11 bases between. CDR1 and CDR2 (germline): LGHNA, YNFKEQ. This CDR3 is CASSQGTRENYGYTF. In DNA form, the CDR3 reads TGTGCCAGCAGCCAAGGTACGAGGGAAAACTATGGCTACACCTTC.

The chain employs TRBV5-1 and TRBJ2-1; tentatively, D is TRBD2 (6 bases). The ends were cut back, 4 bases at V and 7 bases at J, with 15 bases in the middle. The CDR3 is made up of 14 amino acids. CDR1 SGHRS and CDR2 YFSETQ come from the germline V gene. CDR3 loop: CASSLGGSRNEQFF. CDR3 bases: TGCGCCAGCAGCCTGGGAGGTAGCCGAAATGAGCAGTTCTTC.

The chain combines TRBV3-1 (or the pseudogene TRBV3-2) with TRBJ1-1, with D tentatively TRBD1 (5 bases). With 4 bases removed from V and 6 bases from J, the gap between germline ends came to 15 bases. Germline loops: CDR1 LGHDT, CDR2 YNNKEL (reference sequence). The CDR3 is 14 residues long. The CDR3 bases are TGTGCCAGCAGCCGCGGGACTACCTGGGCTGAAGCTTTCTTT. Protein sequence: CASSRGTTWAEAFF.

The chain has TRBV6-2 or TRBV6-3 and TRBJ2-3; D unresolved. V was pared by 6 bases and J by 0 bases, with 16 bases between. The CDR3 totals 16 residues. CDR1 is MNHEY, CDR2 SVGEGT, per germline. The CDR3 DNA is TGTGCCAGCAGCCCTGCCCGGGTGGCGAGCACAGATACGCAGTATTTT. It encodes CASSPARVASTDTQYF.

The J gene is TRBJ2-1, the V gene TRBV7-8; 11 bases are a match to TRBD2. The germline CDR1 and CDR2 sequences are SGHVS and FQNEAQ. V dropped 2 bases and J dropped 5; count of bases not matched to a gene: 5. The CDR3 has 16 amino acids. The CDR3 DNA follows: TGTGCCAGCAGCTTAAGGCTAGCGGGAGGTAACAATGAGCAGTTCTTC. Translation gives CASSLRLAGGNNEQFF.

The chain has TRBV4-3 and TRBJ1-2; D remains ambiguous. The CDR3 has 13 amino acids. V shed 0 bases and J shed 9 bases, with 11 bases lying between them. CDR1 LGHNA and CDR2 YSLEER come from the germline V gene. The CDR3 DNA is TGCGCCAGCAGCCAAGATTTCAGAGGAAGCTACACCTTC. Encoded protein: CASSQDFRGSYTF.

J is TRBJ2-1 and V is TRBV6-6, with TRBD2 matching 10 bases. The CDR3 has 15 residues. Germline assignment: CDR1 MNHNY and CDR2 SVGAGI (reference sequence). Losses at the gene ends were 6 bases for V and 6 bases for J; bases not matched to a gene: 8. The CDR3, as DNA: TGTGCCAGCAGCTCACAGCGGGAGGGGGGCAATGAGCAGTTCTTC. Amino acids: CASSSQREGGNEQFF.

The chain combines TRBV6-5 with TRBJ2-2, with 8 bases identical to TRBD2. The CDR3 covers 15 residues. With V trimmed by 9 bases and J by 9 bases, 15 bases remained unmatched. Germline CDR1 reads MNHEY; CDR2 reads SVGAGI. The CDR3 bases are TGTGCCAGTATTGGGCCGGCTAGCGGGTTCCGGGAGCTGTTTTTT. Protein product: CASIGPASGFRELFF.

This clone was detected once. The J gene is TRBJ1-1, the V gene TRBV7-8, with D perhaps TRBD1 (5 bases). Trimming shortened V by 3 bases and J by 5 bases, and 13 bases separated the two germline ends. Germline CDR1 reads SGHVS; CDR2 reads FQNEAQ. This CDR3 contains 14 residues. In nucleotides, the CDR3 is TGTGCCAGCAGCTTCAGGGAGGCAGGGACTGAAGCTTTCTTT. Translating gives CASSFREAGTEAFF.

V and J are TRBV29-1 and TRBJ1-1, with TRBD1 as a possible D gene (5 bases). CDR1 is SQVTM and CDR2 is ANQGSEA in the germline V gene. The CDR3 runs 15 residues. Trimming stripped 5 bases from V and 1 base from J, with 17 bases between. The CDR3 DNA reads TGCAGCGTTTGGAGGGACCCAGGGCCGAACACTGAAGCTTTCTTT. It codes for CSVWRDPGPNTEAFF.

The chain combines TRBV2 with TRBJ2-4; 10 positions agree with TRBD2. This CDR3 region has 18 residues. Germline V lookup: CDR1 SNHLY, CDR2 FYNNEI. V lost 4 bases to trimming and J lost 0 bases; unmatched junction nucleotides: 9. The CDR3 sequence: CASSGKREGPLAKNIQYF. The CDR3 DNA reads as TGTGCCAGCAGTGGGAAGCGGGAGGGCCCGTTAGCCAAAAACATTCAGTACTTC.

Concerning this clone: One junction end does not reproduce the germline sequence, and a read error may be involved. The J gene is TRBJ1-2, the V gene TRBV2; 7 bases align to TRBD1. CDR1 is SNHLY, CDR2 FYNNEI, per germline. The CDR3 runs 13 residues. The CDR3 nucleotides read TGTGCCAGCATTGAACAGGGGAACTATGGCTACACCTTC. It yields the protein CASIEQGNYGYTF. Full variable domain (remainder filled in from reference TRBV2 and TRBJ1-2): EPEVTQTPSHQVTQMGQEVILRCVPISNHLYFYWYRQILGQKVEFLVSFYNNEISEKSEIFDDQFSVERPDGSNFTLKIRSTKLEDSAMYFCASIEQGNYGYTFGSGTRLTVV.

This sequence joins TRBV11-3 and TRBJ2-1; 9 bases match TRBD1. Germline CDR1 reads SGHNT; CDR2 reads YENEEA. V was clipped by 3 bases and J by 7 bases; unmatched bases: 19. The CDR3 has 19 residues. The CDR3 DNA follows: TGTGCCAGCAGCTTCAGTGAAACTCCGGGACAGGGCGGAAGGAATGAGCAGTTCTTC. Translation gives CASSFSETPGQGGRNEQFF.

V and J are TRBV7-2 and TRBJ2-1; tentatively, D is TRBD2 (6 bases). The CDR3 covers 14 residues. In germline, CDR1 is SGHTA, CDR2 FQGNSA. V was shortened by 0 bases and J by 8 bases, with 11 bases between the two germline ends. The CDR3 here is CASSLATSSDEQFF. The CDR3 nucleotides read TGTGCCAGCAGCTTAGCGACTAGTAGTGATGAGCAGTTCTTC. The variable domain in full, completed from reference TRBV7-2 and TRBJ2-1, reads GAGVSQSPSNKVTEKGKDVELRCDPISGHTALYWYRQSLGQGLEFLIYFQGNSAPDKSGLPSDRFSAERTGGSVSTLTIQRTQQEDSAVYLCASSLATSSDEQFFGPGTRLTVL.

The chain employs TRBV3-1 (or the pseudogene TRBV3-2) and TRBJ1-2; D is perhaps TRBD1 (6 bases). Per the germline V gene, CDR1 is LGHDT and CDR2 is YNNKEL (reference sequence). This CDR3 region has 19 residues. Trimming left V 1 base short and J 0 bases short, with 21 bases between. The CDR3 protein is CASSQVLGLNKGANYGYTF. The DNA of the CDR3 is TGTGCCAGCAGCCAAGTATTGGGGCTTAATAAGGGGGCTAACTATGGCTACACCTTC.

V gene TRBV6-1 combines with J gene TRBJ2-1, with D hard to call. This CDR3 has 12 residues. Germline V lookup: CDR1 MNHNS, CDR2 SASEGT. The V gene lost 2 bases and the J gene lost 7 bases, with 6 bases spanning the gap. CDR3 nucleotides: TGTGCCAGCAGTGAACAGATTAATGAGCAGTTCTTC. Amino acid sequence: CASSEQINEQFF.

The rearrangement links TRBV5-1 to TRBJ2-1, with TRBD2 matching 7 bases. The CDR3 runs 15 residues. Losses at the gene ends were 0 bases for V and 2 bases for J; bases not matched to a gene: 2. Germline V gene lookup returns CDR1 SGHRS and CDR2 YFSETQ. CDR3: CASSLGGSAYNEQFF. As DNA, the CDR3 is TGCGCCAGCAGCTTGGGCGGGAGCGCCTACAATGAGCAGTTCTTC.